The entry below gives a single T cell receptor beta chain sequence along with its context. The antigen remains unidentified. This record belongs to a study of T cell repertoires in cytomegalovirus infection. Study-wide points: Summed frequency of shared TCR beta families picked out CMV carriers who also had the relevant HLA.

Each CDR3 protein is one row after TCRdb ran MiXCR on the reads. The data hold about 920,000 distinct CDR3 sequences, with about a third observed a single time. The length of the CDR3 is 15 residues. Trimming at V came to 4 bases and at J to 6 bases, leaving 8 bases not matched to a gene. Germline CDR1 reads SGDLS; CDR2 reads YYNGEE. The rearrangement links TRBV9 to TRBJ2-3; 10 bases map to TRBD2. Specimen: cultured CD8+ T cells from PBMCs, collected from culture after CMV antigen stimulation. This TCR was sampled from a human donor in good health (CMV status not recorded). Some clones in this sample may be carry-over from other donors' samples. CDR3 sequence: CASSHTSGVGDTQYF. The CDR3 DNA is TGTGCCAGCAGCCATACTAGCGGGGTAGGCGATACGCAGTATTTT. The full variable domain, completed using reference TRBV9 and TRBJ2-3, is DSGVTQTPKHLITATGQRVTLRCSPRSGDLSVYWYQQSLDQGLQFLIQYYNGEERAKGNILERFSAQQFPDLHSELNLSSLELGDSALYFCASSHTSGVGDTQYFGPGTRLTVL.